Below, 5 T cell receptor beta chains from the same sample are listed, as sequenced in a study of PD-L1 blockade in urothelial cancer. Assay: immunoSEQ multiplex PCR; the TCRdb copy retains only in-frame clones and omits some. The repertoire consists of 35,000 to 45,000 clones, with 36% occurring once and the leading ten covering more than 8.5%. Sample: tumor tissue, taken before atezolizumab (anti-PD-L1) treatment. Source of these receptors: a man aged 55 to 70 with urothelial cancer.

The sample holds a few counts of this clone. The chain carries TRBV30 and TRBJ1-2; weak D call: TRBD1 (5 bases). Trimming removed 3 bases from V and 2 bases from J, with 10 bases in between. The CDR3 consists of 13 residues. The germline CDR1 and CDR2 sequences are GTSNPN and SVGIG (reference sequence). CDR3 loop: CAWRLAGNYGYTF. In nucleotides, the CDR3 is TGTGCCTGGAGACTAGCAGGGAACTATGGCTACACCTTC.

The sample holds many counts of this clone. The chain links TRBV11-3 to TRBJ1-2, with TRBD1 matching 12 bases. The ends lost 4 bases at V and 8 bases at J; junction bases unmatched: 20. Per germline, CDR1 SGHNT and CDR2 YENEEA. This CDR3 has 19 amino acids. Written as DNA, the CDR3 is TGTGCCAGCAGCTCAAGGTCCGGGACAGGGGGCTTCCTAAAGGAGGGCTACACCTTC. Its protein product is CASSSRSGTGGFLKEGYTF.

CDR3 sequence: CASSINRGHTEAFF. The CDR3 DNA sequence: TGTGCCAGTAGTATTAACAGGGGGCACACTGAAGCTTTCTTT. The rearrangement uses TRBV19 and TRBJ1-1, with 9 positions matching TRBD1. The germline V gene has CDR1 LNHDA and CDR2 SQIVND (reference sequence). This CDR3 has 14 residues. V gave up 3 bases and J gave up 3 bases; unmatched junction bases: 2.

This clone was counted only a few times. The rearrangement uses TRBV6-8 and TRBJ2-7, with a weak D call TRBD2 (6 bases). Germline V gives CDR1 MNHGY, CDR2 SAAAGT. V gave up 0 bases and J gave up 5 bases, with 17 bases separating them. The CDR3 has 16 residues. The CDR3 sequence: CASSYSSREMSHEQYF. The CDR3 DNA sequence: TGTGCCAGCAGTTACTCTAGCCGGGAGATGTCACACGAGCAGTACTTC.

The chain couples TRBV6-7 to TRBJ2-2, with TRBD1 identical over 7 bases. TRBV6-7 is flagged as an ORF with uncertain function. Trimming cost V 2 bases and J 1 base; bases outside gene matches: 4. This CDR3 spans 16 amino acids. The CDR3 DNA reads as TGTGCCAGCAGTTACGACCGGACAGGGAACACCGGGGAGCTGTTTTTT. Residues: CASSYDRTGNTGELFF.